The entry below describes one TCR beta chain. The antigen is undetermined. This entry belongs to a study of beta chain features in type 1 diabetes. Study-wide context: Fewer than 140,000,000 sorted cells were examined across all samples.

Each of the CD4+ naive, central memory, regulatory and stem cell-like memory populations was sorted via CD45RO/CCR7/CD25/CD127/CD95/CD27. Germline V lookup: CDR1 MNHNS, CDR2 SASEGT. This CDR3 has 14 amino acids. V lost 5 bases to trimming and J lost 3 bases; unmatched junction nucleotides: 4. The study reverse transcribed the entire isolated RNA, so it sequenced expressed TCRB transcripts. This table comes from immunoSEQ multiplex PCR, and its TCRdb copy is limited to in-frame clones, with some not included. Among some 700,000 clones listed, 13% were seen once. Whole-study findings and limits: Equally in patients and controls, shorter templates might have been favored by PCR. Cells that show high TCR expression could be over-represented by cDNA sequencing. Among patients with Type 1 diabetes, TCRB CDR3s were moderately but significantly shorter in every one of the four CD4+ subsets.

The sample comprised naive CD4+ T cells from blood. This sequence was found in a young man with type 1 diabetes. The rearrangement joins TRBV6-1 to TRBJ2-7; TRBD1 aligns across 10 bases. DNA for the CDR3: TGTGCCAGCAGTAGGGACAGGGGAAACTACGAGCAGTACTTC. Its translation is CASSRDRGNYEQYF.